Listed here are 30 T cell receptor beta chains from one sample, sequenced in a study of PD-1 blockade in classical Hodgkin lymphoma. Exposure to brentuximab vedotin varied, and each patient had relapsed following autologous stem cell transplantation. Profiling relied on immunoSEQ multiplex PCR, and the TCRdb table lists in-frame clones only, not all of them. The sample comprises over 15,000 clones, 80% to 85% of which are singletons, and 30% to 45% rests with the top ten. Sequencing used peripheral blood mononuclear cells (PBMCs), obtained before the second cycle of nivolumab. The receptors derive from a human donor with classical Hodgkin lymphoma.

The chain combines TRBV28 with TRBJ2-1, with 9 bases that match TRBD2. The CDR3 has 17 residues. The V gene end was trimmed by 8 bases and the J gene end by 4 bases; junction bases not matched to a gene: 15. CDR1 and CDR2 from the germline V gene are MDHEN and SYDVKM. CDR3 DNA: TGTGCCAGCCCCCCCACCCTGGCTAGCGGGGAATACAATGAGCAGTTCTTC. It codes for CASPPTLASGEYNEQFF.

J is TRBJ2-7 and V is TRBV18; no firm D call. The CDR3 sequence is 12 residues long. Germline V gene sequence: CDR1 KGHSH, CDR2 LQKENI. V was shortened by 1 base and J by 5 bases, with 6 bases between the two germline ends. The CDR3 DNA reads TGTGCCAGCTCACCACGATCCGACGAGCAGTACTTC. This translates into CASSPRSDEQYF.

CDR3 DNA: TGTGCCAGCAGACTTGCGAATCAGCCCCAGCATTTT. Protein: CASRLANQPQHF. The chain recombines TRBV28 with TRBJ1-5; D remains ambiguous. Germline V lookup: CDR1 MDHEN, CDR2 SYDVKM. Between the trimmed V and J ends, which lost 6 bases and 4 bases, there was a span of 7 bases. The CDR3 is 12 residues long.

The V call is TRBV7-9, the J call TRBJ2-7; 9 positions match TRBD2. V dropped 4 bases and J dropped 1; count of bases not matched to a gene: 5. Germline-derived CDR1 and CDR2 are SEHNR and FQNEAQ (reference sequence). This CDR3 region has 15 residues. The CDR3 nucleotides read TGTGCCAGCAGCTCAGGGACTAGCAGATCCTACGAGCAGTACTTC. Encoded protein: CASSSGTSRSYEQYF.

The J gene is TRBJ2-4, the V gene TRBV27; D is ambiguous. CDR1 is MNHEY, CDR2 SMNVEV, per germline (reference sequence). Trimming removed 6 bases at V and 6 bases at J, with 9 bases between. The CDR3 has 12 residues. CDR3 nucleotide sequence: TGTGCCAGCAGCGCGGCGAGAAACATTCAGTACTTC. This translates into CASSAARNIQYF.

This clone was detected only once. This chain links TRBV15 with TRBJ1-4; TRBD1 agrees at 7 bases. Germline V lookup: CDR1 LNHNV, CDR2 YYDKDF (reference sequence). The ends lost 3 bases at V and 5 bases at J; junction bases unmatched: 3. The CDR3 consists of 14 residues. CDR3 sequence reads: CATSRPGQNEKLFF. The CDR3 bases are TGTGCCACCAGCAGGCCGGGACAGAATGAAAAACTGTTTTTT.

CDR3 sequence reads: CARDLRDEDNEQFF. The CDR3 DNA is TGTGCCAGGGACCTCCGGGACGAGGACAATGAGCAGTTCTTC. The chain combines TRBV2 with TRBJ2-1, with D possibly being TRBD1 or TRBD2 (5 bases each). The CDR3 loop spans 14 amino acids. The germline V gene encodes CDR1 SNHLY and CDR2 FYNNEI. The V and J ends lost 9 bases and 5 bases respectively, with 17 bases between them. Full variable domain (rest looked up from reference TRBV2 and TRBJ2-1): EPEVTQTPSHQVTQMGQEVILRCVPISNHLYFYWYRQILGQKVEFLVSFYNNEISEKSEIFDDQFSVERPDGSNFTLKIRSTKLEDSAMYFCARDLRDEDNEQFFGPGTRLTVL.

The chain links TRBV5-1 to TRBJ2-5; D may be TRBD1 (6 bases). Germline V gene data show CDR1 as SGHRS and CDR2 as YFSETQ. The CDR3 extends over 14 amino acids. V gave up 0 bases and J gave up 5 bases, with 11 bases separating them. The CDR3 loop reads CASSLGQVRETQYF. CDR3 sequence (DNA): TGCGCCAGCAGCTTGGGACAGGTTCGGGAGACCCAGTACTTC.

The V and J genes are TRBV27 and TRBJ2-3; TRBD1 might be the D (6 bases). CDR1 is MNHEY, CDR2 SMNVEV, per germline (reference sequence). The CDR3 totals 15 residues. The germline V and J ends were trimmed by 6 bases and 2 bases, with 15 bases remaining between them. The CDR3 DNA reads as TGTGCCAGCAGCCTGACAGGCACATTCACAGATACGCAGTATTTT. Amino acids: CASSLTGTFTDTQYF.

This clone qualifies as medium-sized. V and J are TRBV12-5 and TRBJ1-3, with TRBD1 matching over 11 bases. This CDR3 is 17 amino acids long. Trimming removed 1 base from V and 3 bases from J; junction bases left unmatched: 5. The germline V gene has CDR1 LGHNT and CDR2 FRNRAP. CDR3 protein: CASGLDPDRGHGNTIYF. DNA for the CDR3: TGTGCTAGTGGTTTGGACCCGGACAGGGGGCATGGAAACACCATATATTTT.

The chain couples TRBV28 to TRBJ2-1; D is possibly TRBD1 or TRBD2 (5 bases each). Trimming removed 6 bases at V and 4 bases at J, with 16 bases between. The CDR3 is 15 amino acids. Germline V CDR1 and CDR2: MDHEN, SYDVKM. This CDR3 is CASSTYRDHYNEQFF. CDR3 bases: TGTGCCAGCAGCACCTACCGGGACCATTACAATGAGCAGTTCTTC. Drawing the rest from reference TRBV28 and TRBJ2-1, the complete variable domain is DVKVTQSSRYLVKRTGEKVFLECVQDMDHENMFWYRQDPGLGLRLIYFSYDVKMKEKGDIPEGYSVSREKKERFSLILESASTNQTSMYLCASSTYRDHYNEQFFGPGTRLTVL.

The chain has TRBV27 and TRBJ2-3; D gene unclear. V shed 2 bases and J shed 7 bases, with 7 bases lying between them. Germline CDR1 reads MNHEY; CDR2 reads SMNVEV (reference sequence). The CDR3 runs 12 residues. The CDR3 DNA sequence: TGTGCCAGCAGTTTAAATGCTAATACGCAGTATTTT. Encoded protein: CASSLNANTQYF.

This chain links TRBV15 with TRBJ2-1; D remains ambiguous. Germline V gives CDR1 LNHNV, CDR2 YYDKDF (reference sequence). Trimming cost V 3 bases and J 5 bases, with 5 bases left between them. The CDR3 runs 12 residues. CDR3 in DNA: TGTGCCACCAGCAGGGATGACAATGAGCAGTTCTTC. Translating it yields CATSRDDNEQFF. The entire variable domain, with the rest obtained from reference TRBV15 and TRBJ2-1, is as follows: DAMVIQNPRYQVTQFGKPVTLSCSQTLNHNVMYWYQQKSSQAPKLLFHYYDKDFNNEADTPDNFQSRRPNTSFCFLDIRSPGLGDTAMYLCATSRDDNEQFFGPGTRLTVL.

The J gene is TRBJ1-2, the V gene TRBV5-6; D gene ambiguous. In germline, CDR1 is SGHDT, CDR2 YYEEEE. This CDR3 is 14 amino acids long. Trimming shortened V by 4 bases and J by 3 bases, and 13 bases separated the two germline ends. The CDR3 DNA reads TGTGCCAGCAGCCGGCTTGGCCCGTACTATGGCTACACCTTC. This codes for CASSRLGPYYGYTF.

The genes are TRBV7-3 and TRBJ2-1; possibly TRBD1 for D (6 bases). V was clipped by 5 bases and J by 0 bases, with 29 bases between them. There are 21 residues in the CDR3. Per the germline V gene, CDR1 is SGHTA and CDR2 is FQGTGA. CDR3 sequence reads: CASSPIRTDTSSASSYNEQFF. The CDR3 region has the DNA TGTGCCAGCAGCCCAATCAGGACAGATACTTCGTCGGCCAGCTCCTACAATGAGCAGTTCTTC.

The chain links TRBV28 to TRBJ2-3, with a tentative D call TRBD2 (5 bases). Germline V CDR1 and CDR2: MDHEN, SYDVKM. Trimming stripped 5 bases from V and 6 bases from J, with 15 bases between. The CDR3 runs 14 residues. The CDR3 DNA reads TGTGCCAGCAGTCGGCTGGGTGCGGGCGATACGCAGTATTTT. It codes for CASSRLGAGDTQYF.

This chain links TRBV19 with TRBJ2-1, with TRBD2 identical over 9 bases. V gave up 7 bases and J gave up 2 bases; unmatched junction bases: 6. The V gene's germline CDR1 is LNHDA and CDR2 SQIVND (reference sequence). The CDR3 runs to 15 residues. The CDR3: CASILSSGTYNEQFF. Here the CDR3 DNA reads TGTGCCAGTATTCTGTCTAGCGGGACCTACAATGAGCAGTTCTTC.

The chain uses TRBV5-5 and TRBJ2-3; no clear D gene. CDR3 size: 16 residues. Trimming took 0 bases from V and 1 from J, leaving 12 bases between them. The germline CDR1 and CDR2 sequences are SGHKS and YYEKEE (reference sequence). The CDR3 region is CASSLAFLRGTDTQYF. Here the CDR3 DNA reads TGTGCCAGCAGCTTGGCCTTCCTACGGGGCACAGATACGCAGTATTTT.

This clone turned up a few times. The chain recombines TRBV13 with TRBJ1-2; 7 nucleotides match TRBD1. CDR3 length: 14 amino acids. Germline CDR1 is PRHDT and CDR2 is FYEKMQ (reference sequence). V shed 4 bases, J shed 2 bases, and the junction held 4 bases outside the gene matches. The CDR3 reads CASSSSGGNYGYTF. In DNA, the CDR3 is TGTGCCAGCAGCTCATCAGGGGGAAACTATGGCTACACCTTC. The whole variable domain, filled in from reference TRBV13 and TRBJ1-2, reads AAGVIQSPRHLIKEKRETATLKCYPIPRHDTVYWYQQGPGQDPQFLISFYEKMQSDKGSIPDRFSAQQFSDYHSELNMSSLELGDSALYFCASSSSGGNYGYTFGSGTRLTVV.

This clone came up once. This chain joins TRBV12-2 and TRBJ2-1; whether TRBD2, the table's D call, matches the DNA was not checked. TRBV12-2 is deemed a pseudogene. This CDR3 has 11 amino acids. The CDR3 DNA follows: TGTGCAAGTCGCTTTAGCTATGAGCAGTTCTTC. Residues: CASRFSYEQFF.

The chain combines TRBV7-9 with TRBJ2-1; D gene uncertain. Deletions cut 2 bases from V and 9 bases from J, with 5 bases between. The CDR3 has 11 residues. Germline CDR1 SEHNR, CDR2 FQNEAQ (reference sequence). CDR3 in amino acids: CASSLYSEQFF. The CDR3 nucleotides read TGTGCCAGCAGCTTATATAGTGAGCAGTTCTTC.

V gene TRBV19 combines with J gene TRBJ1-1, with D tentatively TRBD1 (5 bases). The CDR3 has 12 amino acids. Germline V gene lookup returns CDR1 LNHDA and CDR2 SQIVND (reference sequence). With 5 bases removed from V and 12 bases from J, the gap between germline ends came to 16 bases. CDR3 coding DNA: TGTGCCAGTAGTCTCGCCGGGACCGGGACTTTCTTT. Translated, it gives CASSLAGTGTFF.

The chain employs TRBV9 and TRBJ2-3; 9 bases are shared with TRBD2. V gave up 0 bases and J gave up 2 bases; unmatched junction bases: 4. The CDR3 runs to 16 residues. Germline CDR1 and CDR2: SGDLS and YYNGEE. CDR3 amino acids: CASSVVAGDITDTQYF. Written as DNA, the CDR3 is TGTGCCAGCAGCGTAGTAGCGGGAGACATCACAGATACGCAGTATTTT.

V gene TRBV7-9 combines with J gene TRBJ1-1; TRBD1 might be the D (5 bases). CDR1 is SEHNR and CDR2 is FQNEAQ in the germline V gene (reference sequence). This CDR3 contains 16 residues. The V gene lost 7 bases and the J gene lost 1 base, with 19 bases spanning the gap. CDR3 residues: CASTTPRGGSNTEAFF. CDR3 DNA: TGTGCCAGCACCACCCCTCGTGGGGGTTCGAACACTGAAGCTTTCTTT.

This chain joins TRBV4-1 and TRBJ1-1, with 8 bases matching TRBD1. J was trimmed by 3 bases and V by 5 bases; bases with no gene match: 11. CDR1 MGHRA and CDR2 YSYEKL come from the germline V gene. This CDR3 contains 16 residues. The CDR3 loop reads CASSTFQGARYTEAFF. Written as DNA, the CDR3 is TGCGCCAGCAGCACTTTCCAGGGGGCGCGGTACACTGAAGCTTTCTTT.

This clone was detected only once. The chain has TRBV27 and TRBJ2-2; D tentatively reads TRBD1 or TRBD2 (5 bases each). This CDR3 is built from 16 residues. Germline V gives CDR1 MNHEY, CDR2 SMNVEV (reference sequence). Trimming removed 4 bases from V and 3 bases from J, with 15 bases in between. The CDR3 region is CASSWTTGGYTGELFF. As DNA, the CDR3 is TGTGCCAGCAGTTGGACGACTGGGGGTTACACCGGGGAGCTGTTTTTT.

CDR3 nucleotides: TGCGCCAGCAGCGACAGGGAACGCACAGGGGCCAACGTCCTGACTTTC. Translation: CASSDRERTGANVLTF. The V and J genes are TRBV5-1 and TRBJ2-6; 7 bases match TRBD1. The CDR3 covers 16 residues. V lost 4 bases to trimming and J lost 4 bases; unmatched junction nucleotides: 8. CDR1 is SGHRS and CDR2 is YFSETQ in the germline V gene.

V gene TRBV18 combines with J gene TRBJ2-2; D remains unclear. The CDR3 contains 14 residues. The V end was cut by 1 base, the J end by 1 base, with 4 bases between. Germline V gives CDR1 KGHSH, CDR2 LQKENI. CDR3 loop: CASSPQRNTGELFF. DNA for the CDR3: TGTGCCAGCTCACCACAGCGGAACACCGGGGAGCTGTTTTTT. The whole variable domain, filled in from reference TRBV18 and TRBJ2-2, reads NAGVMQNPRHLVRRRGQEARLRCSPMKGHSHVYWYRQLPEEGLKFMVYLQKENIIDESGMPKERFSAEFPKEGPSILRIQQVVRGDSAAYFCASSPQRNTGELFFGEGSRLTVL.

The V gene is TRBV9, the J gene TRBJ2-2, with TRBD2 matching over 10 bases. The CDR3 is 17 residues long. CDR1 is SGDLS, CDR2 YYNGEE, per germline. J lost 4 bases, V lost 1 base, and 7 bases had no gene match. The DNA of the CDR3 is TGTGCCAGCAGCGTAAGGAGCGGGGGGGCCGGCACCGGGGAGCTGTTTTTT. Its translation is CASSVRSGGAGTGELFF.

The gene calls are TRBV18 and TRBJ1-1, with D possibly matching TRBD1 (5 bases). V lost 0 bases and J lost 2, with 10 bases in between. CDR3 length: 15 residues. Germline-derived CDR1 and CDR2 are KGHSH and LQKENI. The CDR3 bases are TGTGCCAGCTCACCACCGGGGCAGACTAACACTGAAGCTTTCTTT. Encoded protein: CASSPPGQTNTEAFF.